This T cell receptor (beta chain) is from a study of blood T cell repertoires in COVID-19. At the level of the study: Sources were T cells, B-cell-depleted T cells, or PBMCs; the material itself was cDNA or gDNA.

Participants' reported clinical history set cohort assignment. From germline, CDR1 is LGHDT and CDR2 YNNKEL (reference sequence). The length of the CDR3 is 18 residues. Trimming cost V 1 base and J 6 bases; bases outside gene matches: 16. Authors' analysis steps: It was from reference gene primer amplification that nucleated cell counts were estimated. TCRdb keeps only in-frame clones here, not all; method: immunoSEQ multiplex PCR. The V and J calls and the clone size are those of that table, but D and trimming were determined from the DNA. The sample has 300,000 to 400,000 clones, approximately 86% seen once.

This TCR was sampled from a woman aged 40 to 50 with acute COVID-19. Sequencing was done on a sample of PBMCs or T cells enriched from blood (not recorded which). The chain carries TRBV3-1 (or the pseudogene TRBV3-2) and TRBJ2-7, with 9 nucleotides matching TRBD1. The CDR3 here is CASSQGLLGGDRVREQYF. DNA of the CDR3: TGTGCCAGCAGCCAAGGACTTCTCGGAGGGGACAGGGTGCGCGAGCAGTACTTC.